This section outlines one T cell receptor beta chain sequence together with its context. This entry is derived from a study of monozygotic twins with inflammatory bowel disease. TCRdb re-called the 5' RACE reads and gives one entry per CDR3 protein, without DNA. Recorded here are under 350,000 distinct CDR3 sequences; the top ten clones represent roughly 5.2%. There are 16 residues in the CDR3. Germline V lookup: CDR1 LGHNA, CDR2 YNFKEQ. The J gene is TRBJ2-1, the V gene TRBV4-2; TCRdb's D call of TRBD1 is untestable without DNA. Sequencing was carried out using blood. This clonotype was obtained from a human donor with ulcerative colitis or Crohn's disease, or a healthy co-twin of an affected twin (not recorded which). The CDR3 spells CASSQGDHLAYNEQFF.